This T cell receptor beta chain was observed in a study of cytomegalovirus exposure and HLA in healthy donors. With 60 Vbeta and 13 Jbeta primers, the PCR was carried out. The table came from immunoSEQ multiplex PCR; TCRdb's copy has only in-frame clones and leaves some out. The sample lists roughly 240,000 clones, about 85% occurring once. V was trimmed by 4 bases and J by 5 bases, leaving 18 bases between them. The CDR3 has 16 residues. CDR1 is MNHEY, CDR2 SVGAGI, per germline. Worth noting for this clone: Its antigen remains unknown.

General study findings and limits: Several top significant clusters appeared, in a later analysis, to be linked to common viral pathogens. HLA-A and HLA-B allele assignments for most subjects were reportedly predicted accurately using TCR beta sequences. In a later analysis, TCR beta V- and J-gene trimming showed a link to a missense DCLRE1C variant. As was reported, the classifier diagnosed cytomegalovirus status with high specificity and sensitivity.

The rearrangement uses TRBV6-5 and TRBJ2-1; the D gene is possibly TRBD2 (5 bases). This clonotype was obtained from a girl aged 2 to 10 in good health and CMV-seronegative. The sequenced sample was PBMCs. The CDR3: CASSSYAGALNNEQFF. CDR3 nucleotide sequence: TGTGCCAGCAGTTCCTACGCGGGCGCCCTTAACAATGAGCAGTTCTTC.